This T cell receptor beta chain was sequenced for a study of T cells in Graves' hyperthyroidism and ophthalmopathy. This CDR3 contains 15 residues. J gave up 5 bases and V 4 bases, and 7 bases lay outside the gene matches. CDR1 KGHSH and CDR2 LQKENI come from the germline V gene. RNA transcripts were the template for amplifying TCR beta CDR3 regions. Initially, a first-round RT-PCR of the TCR CDR3 employed the HTBI primer set. TCRdb re-called the multiplex PCR reads with MiXCR, one entry per CDR3 protein. The sample lists approximately 610,000 distinct CDR3 sequences, under 15% occurring once. This receptor was obtained from a woman between 40 and 50 years old with Graves' ophthalmopathy. Sequencing was performed on blood. The chain combines TRBV18 with TRBJ2-7; 11 bases are a match to TRBD1. CDR3 residues: CASSLTGQGANEQYF. DNA for the CDR3: TGTGCCAGCTCACTAACCGGACAGGGGGCAAACGAGCAGTACTTC.